This T cell receptor beta chain was sequenced for a study of T cell responses to AZD1222 COVID-19 vaccine. In the study overall: Second-dose groups at about 4 or about 12 weeks were pooled.

Clones were sequenced by immunoSEQ multiplex PCR, and TCRdb holds only the in-frame ones, with some missing. This table holds about 160,000 clones, roughly 90% found once. The TCR was taken from an adult in good health. Sequenced here: peripheral blood, sampled on day 0 of AZD1222 vaccination.

The CDR3 loop reads CASSQGLGSNQPQHF. The DNA of the CDR3 is TGTGCCAGCTCGCAAGGTTTGGGGTCCAATCAGCCCCAGCATTTT. The J gene is TRBJ1-5, the V gene TRBV18; D is undetermined. This CDR3 has 15 residues. CDR1 is KGHSH, CDR2 LQKENI, per germline. V was trimmed by 6 bases and J by 3 bases, leaving 15 bases between them.